This T cell receptor beta chain was captured by sequencing in a study of vaccination effects on CD4 cells after COVID-19. CD4+ T cells were isolated after around 10 days of culture. This clone occurred a few times. No antigen is known for it. Data came from immunoSEQ multiplex PCR; TCRdb stores just in-frame clones and leaves some out. This sample has tens of thousands of clones, with 75% to 80% found just once. The specimen was CD4+ T cells from PBMCs cultured without peptide, collected before COVID-19 vaccination. The receptor was derived from a human donor who had a prior SARS-CoV-2 infection.

CDR3 residues: CASSPGTPKPYEQYF. CDR3 in DNA: TGCGCCAGCAGCCCAGGGACACCGAAACCCTACGAGCAGTACTTC. The rearrangement joins TRBV5-1 to TRBJ2-7, with a weak D call TRBD1 (6 bases). The CDR3 length is 15 residues. V was shortened by 4 bases and J by 2 bases, with 16 bases between the two germline ends. Germline V gene lookup returns CDR1 SGHRS and CDR2 YFSETQ.